This entry lists 31 T cell receptor beta chains sequenced from one sample in a study of blood T cell repertoires in COVID-19. The method was immunoSEQ multiplex PCR; TCRdb's version includes in-frame clones alone and lacks a portion of them. The table shows a few hundred thousand clones, with 90% occurring only once. The sample was PBMCs or T cells enriched from blood (not recorded which). The receptors originated from a woman in her late teens or twenties with acute COVID-19.

This clone appeared once. This chain joins TRBV7-6 and TRBJ2-7; 7 bases align to TRBD1. Germline lookup yields CDR1 SGHVS and CDR2 FNYEAQ. V lost 1 base and J lost 2; bases outside the gene matches: 2. The CDR3 has 14 amino acids. In DNA, the CDR3 is TGTGCCAGCAGCTTAGTGGGACAGCCCTACGAGCAGTACTTC. This encodes CASSLVGQPYEQYF.

This rearrangement joins TRBV5-4 to TRBJ2-3, with a weak D call TRBD2 (6 bases). Germline lookup yields CDR1 SGHNT and CDR2 YYREEE (reference sequence). V lost 3 bases to trimming and J lost 1 base, with 12 bases between them. The CDR3 covers 15 residues. The CDR3 bases are TGTGCCAGCAGCTCGACGGGAGAGGGCACAGATACGCAGTATTTT. This codes for CASSSTGEGTDTQYF.

The chain combines TRBV24-1 with TRBJ2-2; 8 bases are a match to TRBD1. Germline V lookup: CDR1 KGHDR, CDR2 SFDVKD. The V segment lost 4 bases and the J segment 7 bases; nucleotides outside the gene matches: 10. The length of the CDR3 is 16 residues. CDR3 coding DNA: TGTGCCACCAGTGACCCTAACAGGGGGGTTGGCGGGGAGCTGTTTTTT. It yields the protein CATSDPNRGVGGELFF.

The J gene is TRBJ2-5, the V gene TRBV19; 12 nucleotides align to TRBD1. The junction had 5 bases not matched to a gene; V was cut back by 1 base and J by 5 bases. The CDR3 contains 16 residues. Germline values: CDR1 LNHDA, CDR2 SQIVND (reference sequence). CDR3 sequence reads: CASSIGGTGGRETQYF. Here the CDR3 DNA reads TGTGCCAGTAGTATAGGGGGGACAGGGGGCCGGGAGACCCAGTACTTC.

The chain carries TRBV2 and TRBJ2-2, with 8 bases matching TRBD1. Trimming cost V 4 bases and J 7 bases; bases outside gene matches: 11. The CDR3 is 16 amino acids. Germline CDR1 is SNHLY and CDR2 is FYNNEI. This CDR3 is CASSGSTGGSVGELFF. DNA of the CDR3: TGTGCCAGCAGTGGATCAACAGGGGGGTCCGTCGGGGAGCTGTTTTTT.

The chain links TRBV12-3 or TRBV12-4 to TRBJ1-3, with D possibly matching TRBD1 (5 bases). Trimming shortened V by 6 bases and J by 4 bases, and 10 bases separated the two germline ends. The CDR3 spans 13 residues. The CDR3 coding sequence is TGTGCCAGCAGGCCCGCAGGGGGAAACACCATATATTTT. This sequence encodes CASRPAGGNTIYF.

The V and J genes are TRBV20-1 and TRBJ2-1, with TRBD1 matching over 7 bases. Germline V gene lookup returns CDR1 DFQATT and CDR2 SNEGSKA (reference sequence). Trimming cost V 3 bases and J 1 base; bases outside gene matches: 6. This CDR3 spans 15 amino acids. The CDR3 here is CSASTGQTSYNEQFF. The CDR3 DNA reads TGCAGTGCTAGTACGGGACAGACTTCCTACAATGAGCAGTTCTTC.

The chain uses TRBV27 and TRBJ1-1, with D possibly being TRBD1 (5 bases). This CDR3 has 14 amino acids. Germline CDR1 is MNHEY and CDR2 is SMNVEV (reference sequence). V was pared by 2 bases and J by 1 base, with 8 bases between. CDR3 loop: CASSLDSSNTEAFF. CDR3 coding DNA: TGTGCCAGCAGTTTAGACAGTTCGAACACTGAAGCTTTCTTT.

This clone was counted a few times. The chain carries TRBV5-1 and TRBJ2-7; 9 bases agree with TRBD1. The CDR3 runs to 13 residues. V was clipped by 6 bases and J by 4 bases; unmatched bases: 5. Germline V gene sequence: CDR1 SGHRS, CDR2 YFSETQ. CDR3 sequence (DNA): TGCGCCAGCACCACAGGGGGCAGATACGAGCAGTACTTC. Translation gives CASTTGGRYEQYF. Combining the CDR3 with reference TRBV5-1 and TRBJ2-7 gives the whole variable domain KAGVTQTPRYLIKTRGQQVTLSCSPISGHRSVSWYQQTPGQGLQFLFEYFSETQRNKGNFPGRFSGRQFSNSRSEMNVSTLELGDSALYLCASTTGGRYEQYFGPGTRLTVT.

The chain is built from TRBV5-6 and TRBJ2-7; D perhaps matches TRBD1 (6 bases). The V gene's germline CDR1 is SGHDT and CDR2 YYEEEE. V was cut by 4 bases and J by 4 bases, with 12 bases left in between. The CDR3 runs to 13 residues. CDR3 amino acids: CASSGGRSYEQYF. CDR3 in DNA: TGTGCCAGCAGCGGGGGCCGGTCATACGAGCAGTACTTC.

The chain has TRBV3-1 (or the pseudogene TRBV3-2) and TRBJ1-4; unclear D gene. V was shortened by 0 bases and J by 15 bases, with 14 bases between the two germline ends. From germline, CDR1 is LGHDT and CDR2 YNNKEL (reference sequence). The CDR3 has 13 amino acids. CDR3 sequence reads: CASSQEGRLRVFF. The CDR3 nucleotides are TGTGCCAGCAGCCAAGAAGGGAGACTGAGAGTGTTTTTT.

The rearrangement joins TRBV24-1 to TRBJ1-1; D not certain. The CDR3 totals 13 residues. Deletions cut 4 bases from V and 4 bases from J, with 9 bases between. Germline assignment: CDR1 KGHDR and CDR2 SFDVKD. The CDR3 loop reads CATSDYRSTEAFF. The CDR3 nucleotides are TGTGCCACCAGTGACTATAGAAGCACTGAAGCTTTCTTT.

V usage is TRBV5-1 and J usage is TRBJ1-1; 7 bases are a match to TRBD1. CDR3 length: 16 residues. V lost 4 bases, J lost 1 base, and 10 bases stayed unmatched. Per the germline V gene, CDR1 is SGHRS and CDR2 is YFSETQ. The CDR3 DNA sequence: TGCGCCAGCAGCCGACTTTCACAGGGGACGAACACTGAAGCTTTCTTT. Its translation is CASSRLSQGTNTEAFF.

This sequence joins TRBV3-1 (or the pseudogene TRBV3-2) and TRBJ2-2; TRBD2 aligns across 16 bases. V lost 3 bases and J lost 10; bases outside the gene matches: 5. The CDR3 has 16 amino acids. Germline loops: CDR1 LGHDT, CDR2 YNNKEL (reference sequence). CDR3: CASSQMGLAGGVELFF. The CDR3 DNA is TGTGCCAGCAGCCAGATGGGACTAGCGGGAGGGGTGGAGCTGTTTTTT.

The CDR3 DNA sequence: TGTGCCAGCAGTGGAGGACTAGCTATCTACGAGCAGTACTTC. Its translation is CASSGGLAIYEQYF. The chain links TRBV2 to TRBJ2-7, with 8 bases lining up with TRBD2. J gave up 3 bases and V 4 bases, and 5 bases lay outside the gene matches. The CDR3 totals 14 residues. The germline V gene has CDR1 SNHLY and CDR2 FYNNEI.

CDR3 in DNA: TGCGCCAGCAGCCGAGCGACAGGGAGAGACTCCTACGAGCAGTACTTC. Its protein product is CASSRATGRDSYEQYF. V is TRBV4-1 and J is TRBJ2-7, with 7 bases lining up with TRBD1. The CDR3 covers 16 residues. Trimming removed 4 bases from V and 0 bases from J; junction bases left unmatched: 9. Germline CDR1 is MGHRA and CDR2 is YSYEKL.

V usage is TRBV18 and J usage is TRBJ1-6; no clear D. The CDR3 contains 15 residues. The V and J ends lost 1 base and 5 bases respectively, with 9 bases between them. Germline loops: CDR1 KGHSH, CDR2 LQKENI. The CDR3 DNA follows: TGTGCCAGCTCACCACTGGGCGGGAATAATTCACCCCTCCACTTT. Translated: CASSPLGGNNSPLHF. The complete variable domain, with remaining parts taken from reference TRBV18 and TRBJ1-6, reads NAGVMQNPRHLVRRRGQEARLRCSPMKGHSHVYWYRQLPEEGLKFMVYLQKENIIDESGMPKERFSAEFPKEGPSILRIQQVVRGDSAAYFCASSPLGGNNSPLHFGNGTRLTVT.

This chain joins TRBV19 and TRBJ2-1; D gene uncertain. This CDR3 spans 11 amino acids. The V and J ends lost 2 bases and 8 bases respectively, with 4 bases between them. Germline V gene lookup returns CDR1 LNHDA and CDR2 SQIVND (reference sequence). The CDR3 DNA reads as TGTGCCAGTAGTATACGGGATGAGCAGTTCTTC. Translated, it gives CASSIRDEQFF. The whole variable domain, filled in from reference TRBV19 and TRBJ2-1, reads DGGITQSPKYLFRKEGQNVTLSCEQNLNHDAMYWYRQDPGQGLRLIYYSQIVNDFQKGDIAEGYSVSREKKESFPLTVTSAQKNPTAFYLCASSIRDEQFFGPGTRLTVL.

This sequence joins TRBV7-3 and TRBJ1-1; 9 bases match TRBD1. Trimming removed 4 bases from V and 3 bases from J; junction bases left unmatched: 6. The CDR3 spans 15 residues. CDR1 is SGHTA, CDR2 FQGTGA, per germline. As DNA, the CDR3 is TGTGCCAGCAGCTCTGGGACAGGGTGGGACACTGAAGCTTTCTTT. It specifies CASSSGTGWDTEAFF.

V is TRBV29-1 and J is TRBJ2-3; 7 bases agree with TRBD2. Germline assignment: CDR1 SQVTM and CDR2 ANQGSEA. With 2 bases clipped from V and 4 bases from J, the junction kept 9 bases outside the gene matches. CDR3 length: 15 residues. CDR3 DNA: TGCAGCGTTGAAACCCCCCCCGCGGGGGCAGATACGCAGTATTTT. This translates into CSVETPPAGADTQYF.

The CDR3 coding sequence is TGTGCCAGCAGCCTCAGGACAGGGGGATCCACAGATACGCAGTATTTT. Residues: CASSLRTGGSTDTQYF. V gene TRBV11-3 combines with J gene TRBJ2-3, with 10 bases identical to TRBD1. The junction had 7 bases not matched to a gene; V was cut back by 5 bases and J by 2 bases. The CDR3 runs to 16 residues. Germline V CDR1 and CDR2: SGHNT, YENEEA.

This clone was detected ten times or more. The chain couples TRBV5-6 to TRBJ1-1; D ambiguous. This CDR3 is built from 16 residues. CDR1 is SGHDT and CDR2 is YYEEEE in the germline V gene. V gave up 1 base and J gave up 0 bases, with 13 bases separating them. CDR3 nucleotides: TGTGCCAGCAGCTTGCTTGATAGCAAGTTGAACACTGAAGCTTTCTTT. Translated, it gives CASSLLDSKLNTEAFF.

The chain has TRBV19 and TRBJ2-6, with a tentative D call TRBD1 (7 bases). There are 16 residues in the CDR3. Germline V gene lookup returns CDR1 LNHDA and CDR2 SQIVND (reference sequence). The V end lost 3 bases, the J end lost 0 bases, and 9 bases lay between the germline ends. CDR3 sequence: CASSIQGGSGANVLTF. CDR3 DNA: TGTGCCAGTAGTATCCAGGGGGGCTCTGGGGCCAACGTCCTGACTTTC.

The rearrangement links TRBV7-9 to TRBJ1-4; D call uncertain. The V end lost 5 bases, the J end lost 3 bases, and 16 bases lay between the germline ends. The CDR3 runs to 16 residues. The germline gives CDR1 SEHNR, CDR2 FQNEAQ (reference sequence). Here the CDR3 DNA reads TGTGCCAGCAGCCGACTTAAATTTGGAGCTAATGAAAAACTGTTTTTT. This encodes CASSRLKFGANEKLFF.

The rearrangement joins TRBV28 to TRBJ1-5, with 9 bases that match TRBD1. This CDR3 is built from 15 residues. In germline, CDR1 is MDHEN, CDR2 SYDVKM. V was clipped by 4 bases and J by 5 bases; unmatched bases: 6. The CDR3 nucleotides read TGTGCCAGCAGTTCGGGGGACAGGGCCCATCAGCCCCAGCATTTT. Protein sequence: CASSSGDRAHQPQHF.

The chain has TRBV7-8 and TRBJ1-1, with a weak D call TRBD1 (5 bases). V dropped 5 bases and J dropped 5 bases, with 18 bases sitting between them. Germline V gene sequence: CDR1 SGHVS, CDR2 FQNEAQ. This CDR3 region has 15 residues. CDR3 bases: TGTGCCAGCAGCCTACCTCATGGGGGGGATACTGAAGCTTTCTTT. Translated, it gives CASSLPHGGDTEAFF.

V and J are TRBV2 and TRBJ1-5; unclear D gene. The CDR3 spans 14 residues. With 4 bases removed from V and 10 bases from J, the gap between germline ends came to 17 bases. The germline gives CDR1 SNHLY, CDR2 FYNNEI. CDR3 nucleotides: TGTGCCAGCAGTGGGCCCGGGGATGGAAATCCCCAGCATTTT. Residues: CASSGPGDGNPQHF.

This chain uses TRBV9 with TRBJ2-1; 13 bases are a match to TRBD2. The CDR3 is 20 residues long. Germline CDR1 and CDR2: SGDLS and YYNGEE. Losses at the gene ends were 3 bases for V and 2 bases for J; bases not matched to a gene: 14. CDR3 residues: CASSAPPLLGTSGAYNEQFF. The CDR3 DNA follows: TGTGCCAGCAGCGCTCCTCCTCTCCTCGGGACTAGCGGGGCCTACAATGAGCAGTTCTTC.

The J gene is TRBJ1-6, the V gene TRBV28; a weak D match, TRBD1 (5 bases). The V end lost 4 bases, the J end lost 2 bases, and 12 bases lay between the germline ends. The CDR3 loop spans 16 amino acids. Germline V gene sequence: CDR1 MDHEN, CDR2 SYDVKM. DNA of the CDR3: TGTGCCAGCAGTTCCCTCGACAGTGCCTATAATTCACCCCTCCACTTT. Protein: CASSSLDSAYNSPLHF.

The chain joins TRBV5-4 to TRBJ2-3; D possibly corresponds to TRBD2 (5 bases). Germline CDR1 SGHNT, CDR2 YYREEE (reference sequence). CDR3 length: 13 amino acids. V gave up 4 bases and J gave up 3 bases, with 9 bases separating them. CDR3: CASSRDWTDTQYF. The CDR3, as DNA: TGTGCCAGCAGCCGGGATTGGACAGATACGCAGTATTTT. Full variable domain (outside the CDR3, taken from reference TRBV5-4 and TRBJ2-3): ETGVTQSPTHLIKTRGQQVTLRCSSQSGHNTVSWYQQALGQGPQFIFQYYREEENGRGNFPPRFSGLQFPNYSSELNVNALELDDSALYLCASSRDWTDTQYFGPGTRLTVL.

The V gene is TRBV10-1, the J gene TRBJ1-4; the D gene is possibly TRBD1 (5 bases). This CDR3 is 11 amino acids long. Germline CDR1 and CDR2: WNHNN and SYGVQD (reference sequence). V dropped 10 bases and J dropped 8 bases, with 11 bases sitting between them. The CDR3, as DNA: TGCGCCATCCTGACAGAAGAAAAACTGTTTTTT. It is translated as CAILTEEKLFF.